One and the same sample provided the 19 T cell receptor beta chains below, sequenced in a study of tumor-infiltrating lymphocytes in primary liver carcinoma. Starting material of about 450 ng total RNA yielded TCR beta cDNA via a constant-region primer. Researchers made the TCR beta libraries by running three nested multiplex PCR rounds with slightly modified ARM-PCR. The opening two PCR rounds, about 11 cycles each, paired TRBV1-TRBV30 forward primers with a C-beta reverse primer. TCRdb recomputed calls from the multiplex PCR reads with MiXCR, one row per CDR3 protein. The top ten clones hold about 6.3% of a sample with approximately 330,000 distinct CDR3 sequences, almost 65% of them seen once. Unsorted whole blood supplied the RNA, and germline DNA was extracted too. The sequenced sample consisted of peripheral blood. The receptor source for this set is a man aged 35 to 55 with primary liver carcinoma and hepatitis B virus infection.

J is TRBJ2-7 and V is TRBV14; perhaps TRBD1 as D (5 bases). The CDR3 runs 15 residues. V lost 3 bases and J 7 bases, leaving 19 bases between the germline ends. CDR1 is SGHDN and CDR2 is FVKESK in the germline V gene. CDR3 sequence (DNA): TGTGCCAGCAGCCAGGACGGCAGGGTATGGTATGAGCAGTACTTC. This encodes CASSQDGRVWYEQYF.

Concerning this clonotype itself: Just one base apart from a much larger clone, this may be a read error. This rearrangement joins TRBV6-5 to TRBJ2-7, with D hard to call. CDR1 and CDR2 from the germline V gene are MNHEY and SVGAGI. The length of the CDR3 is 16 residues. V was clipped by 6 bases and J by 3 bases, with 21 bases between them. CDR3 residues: CASRPSDGSTGYEQYF. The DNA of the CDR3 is TGTGCCAGCAGACCCTCGGACGGGTCTACTGGCTACGAGCAGTACTTC.

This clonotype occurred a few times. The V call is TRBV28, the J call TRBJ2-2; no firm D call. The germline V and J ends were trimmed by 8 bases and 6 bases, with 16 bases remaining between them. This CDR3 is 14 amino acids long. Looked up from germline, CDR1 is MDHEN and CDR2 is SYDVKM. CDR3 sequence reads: CASHPGGGSGELFF. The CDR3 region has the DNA TGTGCCAGCCATCCCGGCGGTGGGTCCGGGGAGCTGTTTTTT.

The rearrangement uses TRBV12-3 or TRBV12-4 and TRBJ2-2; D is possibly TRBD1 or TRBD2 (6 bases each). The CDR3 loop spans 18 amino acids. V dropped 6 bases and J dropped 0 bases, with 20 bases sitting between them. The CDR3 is CASSLPKGGLANTGELFF. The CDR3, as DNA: TGTGCCAGCAGCCTCCCCAAGGGGGGCTTAGCGAACACCGGGGAGCTGTTTTTT.

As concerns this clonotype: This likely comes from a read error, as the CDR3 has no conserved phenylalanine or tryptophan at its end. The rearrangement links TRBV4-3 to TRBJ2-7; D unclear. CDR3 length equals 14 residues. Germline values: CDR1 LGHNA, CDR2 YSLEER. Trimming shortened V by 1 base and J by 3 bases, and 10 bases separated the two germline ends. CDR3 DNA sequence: TGCGCCAGCAGCCAAGGCGATTCCAACTACGAGCAGTACTTA. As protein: CASSQGDSNYEQYL.

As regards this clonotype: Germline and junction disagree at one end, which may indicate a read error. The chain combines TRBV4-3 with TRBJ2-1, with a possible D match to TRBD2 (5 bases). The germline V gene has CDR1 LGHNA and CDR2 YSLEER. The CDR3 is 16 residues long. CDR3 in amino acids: CASSQETRGSRDEQFF. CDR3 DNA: TGCGCTAGCAGCCAAGAGACACGGGGTTCAAGGGATGAGCAGTTCTTC.

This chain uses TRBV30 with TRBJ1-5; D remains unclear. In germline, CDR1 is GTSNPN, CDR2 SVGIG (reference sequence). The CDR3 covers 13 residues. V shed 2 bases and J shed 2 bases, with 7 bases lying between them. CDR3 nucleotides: TGTGCCTGGAGTAAAGAGGGCAATCAGCCCCAGCATTTT. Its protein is CAWSKEGNQPQHF.

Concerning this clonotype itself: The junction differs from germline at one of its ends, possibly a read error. The chain's CDR3 is CASSRAIGTSTYTQYF. In DNA form, the CDR3 reads TGTGCCAGCAGCCGAGCTATCGGAACTAGCACATATACGCAGTATTTT. The chain couples TRBV11-2 to TRBJ2-3; maybe TRBD2 (6 bases). The CDR3 has 16 residues. Germline CDR1 reads SGHAT; CDR2 reads FQNNGV.

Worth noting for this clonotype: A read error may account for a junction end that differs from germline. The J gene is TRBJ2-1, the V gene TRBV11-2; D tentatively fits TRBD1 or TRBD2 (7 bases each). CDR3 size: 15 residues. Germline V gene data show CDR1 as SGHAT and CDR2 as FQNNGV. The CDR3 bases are TGTGCCGGCAGCCCCCAGGGGGAGGGATTGGGCGAGCAGTTCTTC. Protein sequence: CAGSPQGEGLGEQFF.

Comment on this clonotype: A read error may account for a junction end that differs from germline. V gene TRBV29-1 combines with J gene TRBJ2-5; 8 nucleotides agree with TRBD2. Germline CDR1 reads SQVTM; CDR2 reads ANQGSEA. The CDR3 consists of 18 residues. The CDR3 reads CSVVGVRAGDHDQETQCF. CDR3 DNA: TGCAGCGTTGTGGGGGTAAGAGCGGGAGACCATGATCAAGAGACCCAGTGCTTC.

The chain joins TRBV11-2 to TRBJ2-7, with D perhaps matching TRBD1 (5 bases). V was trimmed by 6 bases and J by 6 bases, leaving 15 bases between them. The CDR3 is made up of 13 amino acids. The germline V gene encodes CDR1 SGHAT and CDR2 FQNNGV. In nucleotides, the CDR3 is TGTGCCAGCAGTGAGACAGTGGCCTTCGAGCAGTACTTC. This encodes CASSETVAFEQYF. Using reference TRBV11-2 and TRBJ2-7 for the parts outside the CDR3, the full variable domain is EAGVAQSPRYKIIEKRQSVAFWCNPISGHATLYWYQQILGQGPKLLIQFQNNGVVDDSQLPKDRFSAERLKGVDSTLKIQPAKLEDSAVYLCASSETVAFEQYFGPGTRLTVT.

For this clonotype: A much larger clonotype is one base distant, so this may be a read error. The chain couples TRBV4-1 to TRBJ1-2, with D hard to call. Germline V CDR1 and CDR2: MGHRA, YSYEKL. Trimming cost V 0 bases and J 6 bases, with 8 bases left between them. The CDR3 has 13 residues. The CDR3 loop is CASSQDHEHGYTF. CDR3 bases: TGCGCCAGCAGCCAAGATCATGAGCATGGCTACACCTTC.

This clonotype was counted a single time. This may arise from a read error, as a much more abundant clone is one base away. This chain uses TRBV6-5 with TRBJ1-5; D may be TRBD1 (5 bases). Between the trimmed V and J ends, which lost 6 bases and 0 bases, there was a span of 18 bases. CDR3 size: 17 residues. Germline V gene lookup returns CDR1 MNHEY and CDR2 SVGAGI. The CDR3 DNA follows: TGTGCCAGCAGACAAGAGGGGACCCCGAATAGCAATCAGCCCCAGCATTTT. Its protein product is CASRQEGTPNSNQPQHF.

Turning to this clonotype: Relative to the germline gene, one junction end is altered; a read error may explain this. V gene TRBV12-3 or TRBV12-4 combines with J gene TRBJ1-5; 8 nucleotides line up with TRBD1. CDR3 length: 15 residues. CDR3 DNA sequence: TGTGCCGGCAGTTTTTCAGGGGGCGGCAATCAGCCCCAGCATTTT. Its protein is CAGSFSGGGNQPQHF.

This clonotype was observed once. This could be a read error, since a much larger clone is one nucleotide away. CDR3 in amino acids: CASNHAAGQETQYF. The CDR3 nucleotides are TGTGCCAGCAATCATGCGGCAGGCCAAGAGACCCAGTACTTC. The gene calls are TRBV12-3 or TRBV12-4 and TRBJ2-5; no reliable D call. CDR3 length: 14 residues. V was shortened by 7 bases and J by 1 base, with 13 bases between the two germline ends.

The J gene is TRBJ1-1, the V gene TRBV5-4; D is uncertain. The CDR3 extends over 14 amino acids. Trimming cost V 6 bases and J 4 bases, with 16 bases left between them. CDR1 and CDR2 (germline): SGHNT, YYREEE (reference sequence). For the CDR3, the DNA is TGTGCCAGCAACTCGATAGGGCGTGGCACTGAAGCTTTCTTT. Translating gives CASNSIGRGTEAFF. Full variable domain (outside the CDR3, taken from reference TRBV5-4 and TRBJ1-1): ETGVTQSPTHLIKTRGQQVTLRCSSQSGHNTVSWYQQALGQGPQFIFQYYREEENGRGNFPPRFSGLQFPNYSSELNVNALELDDSALYLCASNSIGRGTEAFFGQGTRLTVV.

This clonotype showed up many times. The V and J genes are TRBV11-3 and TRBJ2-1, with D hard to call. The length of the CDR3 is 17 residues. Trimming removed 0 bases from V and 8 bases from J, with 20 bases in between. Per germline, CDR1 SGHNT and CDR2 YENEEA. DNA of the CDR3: TGTGCCAGCAGCTTAGAGTGGCAGCTTACCCAGGTCGATGAGCAGTTCTTC. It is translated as CASSLEWQLTQVDEQFF.

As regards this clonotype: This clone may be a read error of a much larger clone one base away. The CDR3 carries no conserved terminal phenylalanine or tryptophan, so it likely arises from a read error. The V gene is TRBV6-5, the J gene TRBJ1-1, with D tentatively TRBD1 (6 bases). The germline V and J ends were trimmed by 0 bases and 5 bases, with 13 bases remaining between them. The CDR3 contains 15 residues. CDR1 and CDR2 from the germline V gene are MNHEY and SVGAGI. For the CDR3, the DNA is TGTGCCAGCAGTTACTCGATAGCAGGGGAGACTGAAGCTTTCTTA. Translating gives CASSYSIAGETEAFL.

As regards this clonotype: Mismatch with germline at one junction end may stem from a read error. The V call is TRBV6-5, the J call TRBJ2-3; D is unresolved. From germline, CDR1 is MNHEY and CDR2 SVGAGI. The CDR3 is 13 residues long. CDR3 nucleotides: TGTGCCAGCATGGCCTCTTACACAGATACGCAGTATTTC. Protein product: CASMASYTDTQYF.